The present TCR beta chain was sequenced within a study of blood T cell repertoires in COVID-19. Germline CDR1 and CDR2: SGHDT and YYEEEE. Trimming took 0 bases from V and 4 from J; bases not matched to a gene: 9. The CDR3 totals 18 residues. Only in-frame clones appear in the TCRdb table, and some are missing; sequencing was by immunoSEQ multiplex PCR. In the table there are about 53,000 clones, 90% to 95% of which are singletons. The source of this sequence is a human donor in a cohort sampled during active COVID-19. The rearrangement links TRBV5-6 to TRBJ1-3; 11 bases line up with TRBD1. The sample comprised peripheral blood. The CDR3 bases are TGTGCCAGCAGCTTGGTCGGACAGGGGGCAAGAGCAGGAAACACCATATATTTT. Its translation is CASSLVGQGARAGNTIYF.